This TCR beta chain appears in the sequencing data of a study of OX40 agonist ivuxolimab in advanced cancers. Here immunoSEQ multiplex PCR was the method, and the copy in TCRdb shows in-frame clones only, minus some. The sample includes tens of thousands of clones, roughly 84% of them seen just once. This CDR3 has 14 residues. V dropped 1 base and J dropped 3 bases, with 9 bases sitting between them. Germline V gene sequence: CDR1 SGHTA, CDR2 FQGTGA. The material was CD4+ or CD8+ T cells sorted from blood, obtained in a trial of the OX40 agonist ivuxolimab. This TCR was recovered from an adult with an advanced solid tumor such as melanoma, head and neck, liver or kidney cancer. The chain combines TRBV7-3 with TRBJ1-1; D is unclear. CDR3 in DNA: TGTGCCAGCAGCTTAAAGGGTGGTGACACTGAAGCTTTCTTT. Protein: CASSLKGGDTEAFF.